The TCR beta chain under discussion was sequenced for a study of response to subunit inactivated influenza vaccine. Findings and caveats of the study: The authors offered the suggestion that each seasonal influenza vaccination recruits few new T cells.

This clonotype was detected only a few times. The antigen is undetermined. In TCRdb, the RT-PCR reads were re-called with MiXCR into one record per CDR3 protein. Altogether about 190,000 distinct CDR3 sequences are present, 13% to 15% being singletons, with the ten largest covering approximately 27%. V was pared by 4 bases and J by 2 bases, with 11 bases between. The CDR3 contains 14 residues. CDR1 and CDR2 (germline): SEHNR, FQNEAQ (reference sequence). V and J are TRBV7-9 and TRBJ2-5; D remains ambiguous. Sequenced here: CD8+ T cells sorted from PBMCs, sampled 4 to 6 days after vaccination. The clonotype comes from a man in his fifties who received an inactivated influenza vaccine. For the CDR3, the DNA is TGTGCCAGCAGCTCGTACAGCGAACAAGAGACCCAGTACTTC. This encodes CASSSYSEQETQYF.